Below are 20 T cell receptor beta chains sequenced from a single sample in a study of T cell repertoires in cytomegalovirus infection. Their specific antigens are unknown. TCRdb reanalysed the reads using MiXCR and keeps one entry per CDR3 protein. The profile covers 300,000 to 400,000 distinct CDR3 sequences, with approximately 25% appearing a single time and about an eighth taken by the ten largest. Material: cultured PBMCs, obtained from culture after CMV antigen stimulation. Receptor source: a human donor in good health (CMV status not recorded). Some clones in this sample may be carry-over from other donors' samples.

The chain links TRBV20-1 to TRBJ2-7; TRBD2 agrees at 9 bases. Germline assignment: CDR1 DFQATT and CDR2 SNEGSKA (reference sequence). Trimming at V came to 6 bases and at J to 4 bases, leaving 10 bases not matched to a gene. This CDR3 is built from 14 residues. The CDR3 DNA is TGCAGTGCCTCATGGCGTAGCGGGGGATACGAGCAGTACTTC. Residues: CSASWRSGGYEQYF.

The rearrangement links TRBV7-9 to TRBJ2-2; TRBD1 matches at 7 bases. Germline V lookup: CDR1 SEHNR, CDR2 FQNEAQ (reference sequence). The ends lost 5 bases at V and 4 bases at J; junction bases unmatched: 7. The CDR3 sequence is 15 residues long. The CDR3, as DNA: TGTGCCAGCAGCGCCGGGACAGATTTCACCGGGGAGCTGTTTTTT. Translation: CASSAGTDFTGELFF. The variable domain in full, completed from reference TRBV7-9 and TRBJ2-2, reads DTGVSQNPRHKITKRGQNVTFRCDPISEHNRLYWYRQTLGQGPEFLTYFQNEAQLEKSRLLSDRFSAERPKGSFSTLEIQRTEQGDSAMYLCASSAGTDFTGELFFGEGSRLTVL.

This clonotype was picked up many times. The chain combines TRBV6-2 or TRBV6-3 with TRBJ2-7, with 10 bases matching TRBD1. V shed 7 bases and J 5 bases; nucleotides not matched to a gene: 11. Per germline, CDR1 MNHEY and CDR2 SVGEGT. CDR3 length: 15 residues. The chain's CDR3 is CASTTGQGVPDEQYF. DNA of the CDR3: TGTGCCAGCACCACCGGACAGGGGGTCCCTGACGAGCAGTACTTC.

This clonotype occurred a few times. The CDR3 DNA reads TGTGCCAGCGCACCGGGGGCCGATTATGGCTACACCTTC. Its protein product is CASAPGADYGYTF. The V and J genes are TRBV27 and TRBJ1-2, with D possibly matching TRBD1 (6 bases). The CDR3 runs to 13 residues. Germline CDR1 reads MNHEY; CDR2 reads SMNVEV (reference sequence). The germline V and J ends were trimmed by 8 bases and 5 bases, with 15 bases remaining between them.

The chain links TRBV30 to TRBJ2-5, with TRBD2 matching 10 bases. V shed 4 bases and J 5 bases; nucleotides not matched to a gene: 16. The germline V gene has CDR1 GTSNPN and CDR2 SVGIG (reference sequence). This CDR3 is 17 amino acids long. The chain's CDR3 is CAWTWGASGSGAETQYF. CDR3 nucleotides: TGTGCCTGGACCTGGGGGGCTAGCGGGAGCGGAGCGGAGACCCAGTACTTC.

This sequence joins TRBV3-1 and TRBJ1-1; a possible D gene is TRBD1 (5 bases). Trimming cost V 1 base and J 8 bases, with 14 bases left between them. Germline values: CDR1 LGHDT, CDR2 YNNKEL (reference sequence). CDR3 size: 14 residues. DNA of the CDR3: TGTGCCAGCAGCCAAGGGACCGGGGCGGCAGAAGCTTTCTTT. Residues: CASSQGTGAAEAFF. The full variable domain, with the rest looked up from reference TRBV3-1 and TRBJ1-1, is DTAVSQTPKYLVTQMGNDKSIKCEQNLGHDTMYWYKQDSKKFLKIMFSYNNKELIINETVPNRFSPKSPDKAHLNLHINSLELGDSAVYFCASSQGTGAAEAFFGQGTRLTVV.

The CDR3 nucleotides read TGCGCCAGCAGCCAAATGGGACAGGGTGACCAGCCCCAGCATTTT. Translated: CASSQMGQGDQPQHF. The chain carries TRBV4-1 and TRBJ1-5; 9 positions agree with TRBD1. J gave up 7 bases and V 2 bases, and 6 bases lay outside the gene matches. Germline CDR1 reads MGHRA; CDR2 reads YSYEKL. The CDR3 length is 15 residues.

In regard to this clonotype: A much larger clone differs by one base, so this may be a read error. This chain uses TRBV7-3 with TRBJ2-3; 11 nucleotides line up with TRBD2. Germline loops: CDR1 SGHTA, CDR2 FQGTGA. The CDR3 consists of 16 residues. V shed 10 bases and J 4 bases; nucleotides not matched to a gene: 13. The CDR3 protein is CANSTTSGRYADTQYF. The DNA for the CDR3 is TGTGCCAACAGTACCACTAGCGGGAGATACGCAGATACGCAGTATTTT.

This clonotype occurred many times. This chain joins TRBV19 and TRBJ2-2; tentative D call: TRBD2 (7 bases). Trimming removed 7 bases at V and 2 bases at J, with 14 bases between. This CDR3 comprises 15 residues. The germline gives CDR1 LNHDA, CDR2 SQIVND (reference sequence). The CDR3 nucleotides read TGTGCCAGTATTAGGGGGGGCCCTAACACCGGGGAGCTGTTTTTT. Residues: CASIRGGPNTGELFF.

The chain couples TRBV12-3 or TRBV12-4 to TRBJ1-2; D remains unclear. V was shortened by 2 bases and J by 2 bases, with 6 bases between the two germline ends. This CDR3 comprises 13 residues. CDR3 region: CASSLRRNYGYTF. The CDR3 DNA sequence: TGTGCCAGCAGTTTAAGGCGCAACTATGGCTACACCTTC.

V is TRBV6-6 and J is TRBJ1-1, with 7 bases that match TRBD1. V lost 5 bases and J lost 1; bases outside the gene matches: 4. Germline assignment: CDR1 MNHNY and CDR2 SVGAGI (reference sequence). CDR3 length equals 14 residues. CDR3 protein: CASSGGQRNTEAFF. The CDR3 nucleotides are TGTGCCAGCAGTGGGGGACAGAGGAACACTGAAGCTTTCTTT.

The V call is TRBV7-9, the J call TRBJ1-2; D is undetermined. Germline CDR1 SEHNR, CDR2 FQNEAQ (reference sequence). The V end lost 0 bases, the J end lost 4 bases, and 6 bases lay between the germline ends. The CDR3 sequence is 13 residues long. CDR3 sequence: CASSLATPYGYTF. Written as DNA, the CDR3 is TGTGCCAGCAGCTTAGCGACCCCCTATGGCTACACCTTC.

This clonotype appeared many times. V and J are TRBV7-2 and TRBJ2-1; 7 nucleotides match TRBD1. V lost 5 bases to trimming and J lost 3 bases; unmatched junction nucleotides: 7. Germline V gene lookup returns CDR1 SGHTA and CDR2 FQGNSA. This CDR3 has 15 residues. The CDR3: CASSVRDSDYNEQFF. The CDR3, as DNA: TGTGCCAGCAGCGTCCGGGACAGCGACTACAATGAGCAGTTCTTC.

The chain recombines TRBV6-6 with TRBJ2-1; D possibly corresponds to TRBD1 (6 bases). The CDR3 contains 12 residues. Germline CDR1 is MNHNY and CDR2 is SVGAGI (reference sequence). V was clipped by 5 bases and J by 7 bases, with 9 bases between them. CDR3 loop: CASSRTENEQFF. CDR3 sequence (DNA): TGTGCCAGCAGTCGGACAGAGAATGAGCAGTTCTTC.

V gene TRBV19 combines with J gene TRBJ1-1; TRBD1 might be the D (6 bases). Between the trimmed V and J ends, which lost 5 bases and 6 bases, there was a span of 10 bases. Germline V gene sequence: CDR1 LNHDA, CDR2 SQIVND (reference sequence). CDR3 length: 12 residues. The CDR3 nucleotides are TGTGCCAGTAGTTCAGGGGACGCTGAAGCTTTCTTT. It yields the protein CASSSGDAEAFF.

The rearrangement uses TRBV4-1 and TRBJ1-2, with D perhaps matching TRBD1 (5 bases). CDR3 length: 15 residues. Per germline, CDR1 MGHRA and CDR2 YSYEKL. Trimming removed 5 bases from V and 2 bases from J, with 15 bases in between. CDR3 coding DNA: TGCGCCAGCAGCGACTACCGGGACGACAACTATGGCTACACCTTC. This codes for CASSDYRDDNYGYTF.

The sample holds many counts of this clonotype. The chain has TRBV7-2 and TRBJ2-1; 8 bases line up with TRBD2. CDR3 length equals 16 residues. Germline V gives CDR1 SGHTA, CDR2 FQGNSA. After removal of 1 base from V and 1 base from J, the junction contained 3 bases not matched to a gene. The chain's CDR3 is CASSLDASGSYNEQFF. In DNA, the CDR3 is TGTGCCAGCAGCTTAGACGCTAGCGGGTCCTACAATGAGCAGTTCTTC.

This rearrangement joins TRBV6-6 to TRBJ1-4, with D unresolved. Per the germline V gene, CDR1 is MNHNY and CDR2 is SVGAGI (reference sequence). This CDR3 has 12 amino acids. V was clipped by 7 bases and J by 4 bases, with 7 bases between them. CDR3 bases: TGTGCCAGCACGCAGATTAATGAAAAACTGTTTTTT. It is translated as CASTQINEKLFF.

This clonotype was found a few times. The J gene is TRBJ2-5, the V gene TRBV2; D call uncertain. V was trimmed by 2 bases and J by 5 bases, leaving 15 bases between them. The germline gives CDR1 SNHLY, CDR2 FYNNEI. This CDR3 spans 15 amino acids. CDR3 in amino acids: CASSEISGSRETQYF. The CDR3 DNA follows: TGTGCCAGCAGTGAAATAAGTGGGTCTAGGGAGACCCAGTACTTC.

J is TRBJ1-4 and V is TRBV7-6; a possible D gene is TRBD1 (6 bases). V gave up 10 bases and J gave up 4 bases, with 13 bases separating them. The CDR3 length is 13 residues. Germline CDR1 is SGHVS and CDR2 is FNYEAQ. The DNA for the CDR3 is TGTGCCACCCAGACAGGTTATAATGAAAAACTGTTTTTT. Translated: CATQTGYNEKLFF. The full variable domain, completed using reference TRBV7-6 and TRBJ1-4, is GAGVSQSPRYKVTKRGQDVALRCDPISGHVSLYWYRQALGQGPEFLTYFNYEAQQDKSGLPNDRFSAERPEGSISTLTIQRTEQRDSAMYRCATQTGYNEKLFFGSGTQLSVL.